This T cell receptor delta chain was profiled in a study of gamma-delta T cells after stem cell transplantation. Germline CDR1 and CDR2: GEAIGNYY and EKD. V shed 1 base and J shed 4 bases, with 25 bases lying between them. This CDR3 is built from 21 residues. TCRdb re-called the RT-PCR reads via CATT. The sample has about 11,000 delta-chain clones; approximately 39% are singletons. The sequence came from a human donor. It is not recorded whose cells these are; they may come from a transplant donor. This sequence joins TRDV2 and TRDJ3, with a tentative D call TRDD3 (5 bases). The sample was gamma-delta T cells. The CDR3 DNA follows: TGTGCCTGTGACACACCCTTGTCCTGGGTGATACTGAGTTGGGACACCCGACAGATGTTTTTC. It is translated as CACDTPLSWVILSWDTRQMFF.